This T cell receptor (beta chain) derives from a study of blood T cell repertoires in COVID-19 (dated by TCRdb to 2018 to 2021). Regarding the study in general: Samples from collaborators originated in the United States, Italy and Spain and spanned both the acute and convalescent phases of COVID-19. The prospective study material was composed of cDNA or gDNA derived from T cells, B-cell-depleted T cells, or PBMCs. Subjects who had been exposed to COVID-19, were actively infected with it, or had recovered from it provided the deeply sampled blood TCRbeta repertoires that made up the dataset. The repertoires were released in a freely available public database intended as a resource for research on the immune response to SARS-CoV-2. The samples were drawn from two sources: the first 160 participants of the ongoing ImmuneRACE study, and 1,200 or so subjects contributed by 6 global collaborators. Sample metadata almost always included a de-identified subject ID, COVID-19 status, age in years and sex. Where available, HLA class I and class II types were obtained from metadata supplied by the sample provider rather than from assay-based typing. What the authors observed across the whole study: The amount of clinical and demographic metadata varied by source and participant and was provided uncurated.

Ends trimmed: V by 4 bases, J by 5 bases; bases unmatched to a gene: 9. The CDR3 runs 15 amino acids, cysteine and phenylalanine included. Left in the record is the CDR3 DNA by itself, 45 bases read in frame from the first base. The germline V gene encodes CDR1 LGHDT and CDR2 YNNKEL (reference sequence). TCRbeta CDR3 regions were amplified from genomic DNA by means of the immunoSEQ Assay, a bias-controlled multiplex PCR. The original methods were these. Nucleated cell counts per sample were estimated from amplification of reference gene primers within the assay. To quantify the absolute abundance of each unique TCRbeta CDR3 rearrangement, sequence reads were collapsed and filtered. For each sample, productive Simpson clonality was calculated by taking the square root of Simpson's diversity index across productive rearrangements. TCRdb stores this immuneACCESS table with in-frame sequences only. Part of the clones is absent; in the studies checked, under half of the shortfall reflects unresolved V genes, and no reason is known for the rest. V and J calls and clone size are those listed in that table; D and trimming were worked out from the DNA. Recorded for this sample are 80,000 or so clones; around three quarters of them occurred a single time. Of the sample, around 5% falls within the top ten clones.

As concerns this clone: Its antigen has not been determined. Base qualities were left out, and no much larger clone turns up one base away.

Whole blood was collected in K2EDTA tubes by collaborating institutions according to the institutions' own protocols. Collaborator samples were shipped for TCRbeta analysis as frozen whole blood, isolated PBMCs, or DNA extracted from either sample type. This chain is built from TRBV3-1 (or the pseudogene TRBV3-2) and TRBJ1-1, with 8 central nucleotides matching TRBD1. The sequencing sample was made of peripheral blood. The sequence came from a woman between 65 and 79 years old with acute or convalescent COVID-19. The DNA sequence is given as TGTGCCAGCAGCCCACTCGATCAGGGGGCGACTGAAGCTTTCTTT. Translation gives CASSPLDQGATEAFF.